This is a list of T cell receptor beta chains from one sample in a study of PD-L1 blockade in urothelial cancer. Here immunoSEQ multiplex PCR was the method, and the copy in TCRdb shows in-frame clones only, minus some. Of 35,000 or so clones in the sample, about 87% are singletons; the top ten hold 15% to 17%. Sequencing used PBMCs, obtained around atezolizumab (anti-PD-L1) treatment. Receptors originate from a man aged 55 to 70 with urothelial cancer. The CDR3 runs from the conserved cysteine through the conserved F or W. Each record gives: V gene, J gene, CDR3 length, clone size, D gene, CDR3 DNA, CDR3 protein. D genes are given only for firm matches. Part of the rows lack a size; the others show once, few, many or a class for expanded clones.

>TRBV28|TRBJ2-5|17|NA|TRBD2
TGTGCCAGCAGTTTACGCCTGACTAGCGGGAGCGGAGAGACCCAGTACTTC
CASSLRLTSGSGETQYF
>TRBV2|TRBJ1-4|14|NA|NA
TGTGCCAGCAGTGATTCGGGTCTTGGTGAAAAACTGTTTTTT
CASSDSGLGEKLFF
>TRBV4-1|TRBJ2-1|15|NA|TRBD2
TGCGCCAGCAGCCAAGCCCGGGAGGGCTACAATGAGCAGTTCTTC
CASSQAREGYNEQFF
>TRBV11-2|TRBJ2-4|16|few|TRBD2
TGTGCCAGCAGCTCCATAATAGCGGGGAAGCAAAACATTCAGTACTTC
CASSSIIAGKQNIQYF
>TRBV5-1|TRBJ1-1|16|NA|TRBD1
TGCGCCAGCAGCCCGGGACAGGGAGTAGCGAACACTGAAGCTTTCTTT
CASSPGQGVANTEAFF
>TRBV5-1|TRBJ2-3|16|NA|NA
TGCGCCAGCAGCTGGACTATCGGAGAGCTCACAGATACGCAGTATTTT
CASSWTIGELTDTQYF
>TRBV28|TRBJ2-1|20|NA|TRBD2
TGTGCCAGCAGTTTATCTGGTTTAGGCCCTCTAGCGGGATCTTACAATGAGCAGTTCTTC
CASSLSGLGPLAGSYNEQFF
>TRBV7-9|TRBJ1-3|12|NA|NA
TGTGCCAGCAGCTTAGGAGAAAACACCATATATTTT
CASSLGENTIYF
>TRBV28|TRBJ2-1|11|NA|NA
TGTGCCAGCAGAAGCCACAATGAGCAGTTCTTC
CASRSHNEQFF
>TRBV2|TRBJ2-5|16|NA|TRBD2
TGTGCCAGCAGTGAAACCCTAGCGGGAGGGGTCGAGACCCAGTACTTC
CASSETLAGGVETQYF
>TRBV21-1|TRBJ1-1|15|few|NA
TGTGCCAGCAGCAAAGATCACAGGGGGAGCACTGAAGCTTTCTTT
CASSKDHRGSTEAFF
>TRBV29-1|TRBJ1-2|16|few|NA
TGCAGCGTTGAAGTACAGCCGTCAGCTTTGAACTATGGCTACACCTTC
CSVEVQPSALNYGYTF
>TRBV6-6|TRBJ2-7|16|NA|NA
TGTGCCAGCAGTTACCCAAGTCACCGCGACTCCTACGAGCAGTACTTC
CASSYPSHRDSYEQYF
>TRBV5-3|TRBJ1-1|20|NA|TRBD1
TGTGCCAGAAGCCCCTACGGGAATGGCGGACAGGGGGCATGCAACACTGAAGCTTTCTTT
CARSPYGNGGQGACNTEAFF
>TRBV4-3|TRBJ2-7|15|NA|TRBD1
TGCGCCAGCAGCCGCCTGACAGGGGACGGTCACGAGCAGTACTTC
CASSRLTGDGHEQYF
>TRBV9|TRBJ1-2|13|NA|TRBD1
TGTGCCAGCAGCCACGACAGGGCGAATGGCTACACCTTC
CASSHDRANGYTF
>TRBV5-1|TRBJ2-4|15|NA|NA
TGCGCCAGCAGCTTGTTCCCCTCGGGCAAAAACATTCAGTACTTC
CASSLFPSGKNIQYF
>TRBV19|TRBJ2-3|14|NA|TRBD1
TGTGCCAGTAGTATCCGGACAGGGGACTTCCTCCGGAATTTT
CASSIRTGDFLRNF
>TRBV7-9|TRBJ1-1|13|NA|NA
TGTGCCAGTTCCCCACAGGGGAACACTGAAGCTTTCTTT
CASSPQGNTEAFF
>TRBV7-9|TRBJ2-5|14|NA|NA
TGTGCCAGCAGCCCGAGGGACATCCAAGAGACCCAGTACTTC
CASSPRDIQETQYF
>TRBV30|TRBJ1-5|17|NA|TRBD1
TGTGCCTGGAGTGTATCGCTTTTGGGACAGACAAATCAGCCCCAGCATTTT
CAWSVSLLGQTNQPQHF
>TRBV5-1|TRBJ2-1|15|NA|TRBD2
TGCGCCAGCAGCCTAGGACTAGCGACTTACAATGAGCAGTTCTTC
CASSLGLATYNEQFF
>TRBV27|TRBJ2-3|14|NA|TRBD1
TGTGCCAGCCGGTGGGACAGGGTCGCAGATACGCAGTATTTT
CASRWDRVADTQYF
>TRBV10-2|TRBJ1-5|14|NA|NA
TGCGCCAGCAGTGAGGGGGCTGGCAATCAGCCCCAGCATTTT
CASSEGAGNQPQHF
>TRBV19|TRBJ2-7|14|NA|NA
TGTGCCAGTACCGATCGGGGGGCTACCTACGAGCAGTACTTC
CASTDRGATYEQYF
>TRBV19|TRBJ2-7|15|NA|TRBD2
TGTGCCAGTAGTATTCCCGGCAGGGAGGGGAGCGAGCAGTACTTC
CASSIPGREGSEQYF
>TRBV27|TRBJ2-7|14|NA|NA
TGTGCCAGCAGGCAAGACAGGAGTCCCTACGAGCAGTACTTC
CASRQDRSPYEQYF
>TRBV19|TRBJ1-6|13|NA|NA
TGTGCCAGTAACCGAGTTCAAGATTCACCCCTCCACTTT
CASNRVQDSPLHF
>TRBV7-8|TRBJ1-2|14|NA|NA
TGTGCCAGCACCCTTCTGACGGACTATGGTGGCTACACCTTC
CASTLLTDYGGYTF
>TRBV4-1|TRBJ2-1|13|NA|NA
TGCGCCAGCAGCCAAGACGCTAGAAATGAGCAGTTCTTC
CASSQDARNEQFF
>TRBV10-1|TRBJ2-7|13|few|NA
TGCGCCAGCAGTGAGCACGTAGCGACCGAGCAGTACTTC
CASSEHVATEQYF
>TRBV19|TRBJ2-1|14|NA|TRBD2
TGTGCCAGTAGTACTCGGGAGGGCCGGGGAAAGCAGTTCTTC
CASSTREGRGKQFF
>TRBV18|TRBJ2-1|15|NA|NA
TGTGCCAGCTCAACAACCGGGGCCTGGGGGGATGAGCAGTTCTTC
CASSTTGAWGDEQFF
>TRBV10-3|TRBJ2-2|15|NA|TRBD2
TGTGCCATCAGGGGACTAGCGACGAACACCGGGGAGCTGTTTTTT
CAIRGLATNTGELFF
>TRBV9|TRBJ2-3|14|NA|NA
TGTGCCAGCAGCGTAGTAGAGGGATCAGATACGCAGTATTTT
CASSVVEGSDTQYF
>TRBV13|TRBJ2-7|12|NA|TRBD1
TGTGCCAGCAGCGCCGACAGGGGGGATGCGTACTTC
CASSADRGDAYF
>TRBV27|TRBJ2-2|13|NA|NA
TGTGCCAGCAGTCCACTTTACGCCGGGGAGCTGTTTTTT
CASSPLYAGELFF
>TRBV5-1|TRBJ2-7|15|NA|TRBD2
TGCGCCAGCAGCCCAGAGCGGGACTCGGTTTACGAGCAGTACTTC
CASSPERDSVYEQYF
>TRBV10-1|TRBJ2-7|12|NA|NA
TGCGCCAGCAGTGATCGACTGGGCGAGCAGTACTTC
CASSDRLGEQYF
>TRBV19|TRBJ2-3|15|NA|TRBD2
TGTGCCAGTAGTAGGGTAGCGGGAAACACAGATACGCAGTATTTT
CASSRVAGNTDTQYF
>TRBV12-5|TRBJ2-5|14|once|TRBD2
TGTGCTAGTGGATCTAGCGGGAGGGCGGGGACCCAGTACTTC
CASGSSGRAGTQYF
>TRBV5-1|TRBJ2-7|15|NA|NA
TGCGCCAGCAGCCCGGAGGGCGGCGGACCTTACGAGCAGTACTTC
CASSPEGGGPYEQYF
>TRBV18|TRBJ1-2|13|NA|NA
TGTGCCAGCTCACCGAGGCCTAGCTATGGCTACACCTTC
CASSPRPSYGYTF
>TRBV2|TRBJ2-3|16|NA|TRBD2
TGTGCCAGCAGTGAATTTAGCGGGAGCCGAACAGATACGCAGTATTTT
CASSEFSGSRTDTQYF
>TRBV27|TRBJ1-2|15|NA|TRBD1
TGTGCCAGCAGGAGGACAGGGACCACTAACTATGGCTACACCTTC
CASRRTGTTNYGYTF
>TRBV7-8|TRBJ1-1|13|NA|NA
TGTGCCAGCAGACTTCGTGGGAACACTGAAGCTTTCTTT
CASRLRGNTEAFF
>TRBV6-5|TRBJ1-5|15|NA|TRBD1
TGTGCCAGCAGCCCTGACAGGGGTAGCAATCAGCCCCAGCATTTT
CASSPDRGSNQPQHF
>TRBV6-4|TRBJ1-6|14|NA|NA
TGTGCCAGCAGTGAATCCCCCGGGAATTCACCCCTCCACTTT
CASSESPGNSPLHF
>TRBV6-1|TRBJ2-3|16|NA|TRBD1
TGTGCCAGCAGTGAATCCCAGGGGGCGGGCACAGATACGCAGTATTTT
CASSESQGAGTDTQYF
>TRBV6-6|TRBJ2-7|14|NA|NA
TGTGCCAGCAGCCCGGGACACCTCTCCTACGAGCAGTACTTC
CASSPGHLSYEQYF
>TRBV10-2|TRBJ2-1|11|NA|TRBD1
TGCGCCAGTGGACAGGGCTATGAGCAGTTCTTC
CASGQGYEQFF
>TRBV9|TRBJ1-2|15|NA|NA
TGTGCCAGCAGCGTAGCTCCCGAAGCCAACTATGGCTACACCTTC
CASSVAPEANYGYTF
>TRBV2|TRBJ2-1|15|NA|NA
TGTGCCAGCAGCGGTGCTAGCGTCACTAGTAATGAGCAGTTCTTC
CASSGASVTSNEQFF
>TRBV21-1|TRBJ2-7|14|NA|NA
TGTGCCAGCAGCAATTGGGGGGGAGGTTACGAGCAGTACTTC
CASSNWGGGYEQYF